These T cell receptor beta chains were read from a single sample in a study of shared clonotypes between healthy human individuals. The method was immunoSEQ multiplex PCR; TCRdb's version includes in-frame clones alone and lacks a portion of them. The sample shows millions of clones, over 85% of them seen only once. Sequenced input: naive CD8+ T cells sorted from blood. The receptors derive from a man younger than 35 in good health. CDR3s include the opening cysteine and the closing phenylalanine or tryptophan. The D gene is left open where the match is weak. Some rows have no size entry. The others give once, few or many, or a class for an expanded clone.

>TRBV29-1|.|.|TRBJ2-2
TGCAGCGTTGTAAGGGTCGGGGAGCTGTTTTTT
CSVVRVGELFF
>TRBV4-1|.|.|TRBJ2-1
TGCGCCAGCAGCCAAGATGTGCAGGCCTCCTACAATGAGCAGTTCTTC
CASSQDVQASYNEQFF
>TRBV4-3|few|.|TRBJ2-7
TGCGCCAGCAGCCAAGATAGGGGATACGAGCAGTACTTC
CASSQDRGYEQYF
>TRBV9|.|TRBD1|TRBJ2-5
TGTGCCAGCAGCGATGGGACAGGGGGCGGGGAGACCCAGTACTTC
CASSDGTGGGETQYF
>TRBV9|.|.|TRBJ2-7
TGTGCCAGCAGCCCCCACCCCATGACCCTCGAGCAGTACTTC
CASSPHPMTLEQYF
>TRBV9|.|.|TRBJ1-2
TGTGCCAGCACCCGGGGGTCCTCTAACTATGGCTACACCTTC
CASTRGSSNYGYTF
>TRBV6-5|.|.|TRBJ1-2
TGTGCCAGCAGTTACGGGGATGACTACACCTTC
CASSYGDDYTF
>TRBV18|.|TRBD1|TRBJ1-2
TGTGCCAGCTCACTCGGACAGGGAGACTATGGCTACACCTTC
CASSLGQGDYGYTF
>TRBV6-6|.|TRBD2|TRBJ2-7
TGTGCCAGCAGTCCGAGCCCGGGGAGGGGACCTAGCGAGCAGTACTTC
CASSPSPGRGPSEQYF
>TRBV6-1|.|TRBD1|TRBJ2-7
TGTGCCAGCAGTACTGACAGGGCCTACGAGCAGTACTTC
CASSTDRAYEQYF
>TRBV7-9|.|.|TRBJ2-5
TGTGCCAGCAGCCGGGACCTAGAGACCCAGTACTTC
CASSRDLETQYF
>TRBV27|few|TRBD1|TRBJ2-7
TGTGCCAGCAGCCTTATGGGACAGGGCCCCTACGAGCAGTACTTC
CASSLMGQGPYEQYF
>TRBV13|.|TRBD2|TRBJ2-3
TGTGCCAGCAGCTCCCATAGCGGGGGGTTTCTGACAGATACGCAGTATTTT
CASSSHSGGFLTDTQYF
>TRBV9|.|.|TRBJ2-7
TGTGCCAGCAGCGTGGGACGGGTCTCCTACGAGCAGTACTTC
CASSVGRVSYEQYF
>TRBV6-1|.|.|TRBJ1-2
TGTGCCAGCAGTGAAGCGCCCGGGCGAGGGGGCTATGGCTACACCTTC
CASSEAPGRGGYGYTF
>TRBV28|.|.|TRBJ2-7
TGTGCCAGCAGTTTCGCAGGGCTGGGAGAGCAGTACTTC
CASSFAGLGEQYF
>TRBV10-3|.|.|TRBJ2-6
TGTGCCATCAGTGAGTCTGCAAGGTCCGACTCTGGGGCCAACGTCCTGACTTTC
CAISESARSDSGANVLTF
>TRBV11-2|.|TRBD1|TRBJ2-3
TGTGCCAGCAGCTTAGGGACAGGGATAACAACCACTAGCACAGATACGCAGTATTTT
CASSLGTGITTTSTDTQYF
>TRBV6-6|few|.|TRBJ1-1
TGTGCCAGCAGTTACCTAGGGTCCCCTGAAGCTTTCTTT
CASSYLGSPEAFF
>TRBV4-3|.|.|TRBJ1-1
TGCGCCAGCAGCCAAGATTGGGCGATGAACACTGAAGCTTTCTTT
CASSQDWAMNTEAFF
>TRBV6-1|.|TRBD2|TRBJ2-3
TGTGCCAGCAGTGAAAGGGCCGGCCTAGCGGGAGTATGGACAGATACGCAGTATTTT
CASSERAGLAGVWTDTQYF
>TRBV11-1|.|.|TRBJ2-7
TGTGCCAGCAGCTTATACGGAGACTCCTACGAGCAGTACTTC
CASSLYGDSYEQYF
>TRBV10-3|.|.|TRBJ1-2
TGTGCCATCAGTGAACGAAAGGAAAACTATGGCTACACCTTC
CAISERKENYGYTF
>TRBV4-3|.|.|TRBJ2-5
TGCGCCAGCAGCCAAGGTGTCAGCTCAGGAGAGACCCAGTACTTC
CASSQGVSSGETQYF
>TRBV6-5|.|.|TRBJ1-1
TGTGCCAGCAGTTACGGACCCGAGAACACTGAAGCTTTCTTT
CASSYGPENTEAFF
>TRBV25-1|.|.|TRBJ1-5
TGTGCCAGCAGTGGGGAGGGTAACAATCAGCCCCAGCATTTT
CASSGEGNNQPQHF
>TRBV28|.|.|TRBJ1-4
TGTGCCAGCAGCGGGGAGAGTGAAAAACTGTTTTTT
CASSGESEKLFF
>TRBV6-6|.|TRBD1|TRBJ1-3
TGTGCCAGCAGTCCATCGAGGACAGGGACTGGAAACACCATATATTTT
CASSPSRTGTGNTIYF
>TRBV11-2|.|TRBD2|TRBJ2-5
TGTGCCAGCAGCTTTGGCGCGGGGGGCTGGGAGGAGACCCAGTACTTC
CASSFGAGGWEETQYF
>TRBV6-6|.|TRBD1|TRBJ1-1
TGTGCCAGCAGCGCAGGGGGGCGTGGTGCTTTCTTT
CASSAGGRGAFF
>TRBV11-3|.|.|TRBJ1-6
TGTGCCAGCAGCTTCACTGAATATAATTCACCCCTCCACTTT
CASSFTEYNSPLHF